These 5 T cell receptor beta chains originate from one sample sequenced in a study of OX40 agonist ivuxolimab in advanced cancers. The table came from immunoSEQ multiplex PCR; TCRdb's copy has only in-frame clones and leaves some out. The table has about 85,000 clones, about 86% seen once. Sequenced here: CD4+ or CD8+ T cells sorted from blood, sampled in a trial of the OX40 agonist ivuxolimab. Receptors were obtained from an adult with an advanced solid tumor such as melanoma, head and neck, liver or kidney cancer.

CDR3 amino acids: CASSQGDQDRNSPLHF. CDR3 nucleotide sequence: TGTGCCAGCAGCCAAGGGGATCAGGACAGAAATTCACCCCTCCACTTT. The V and J genes are TRBV4-2 and TRBJ1-6; tentative D call: TRBD1 (6 bases). The CDR3 contains 16 residues. V was cut by 1 base and J by 7 bases, with 14 bases left in between. Germline loops: CDR1 LGHNA, CDR2 YNFKEQ.

The chain employs TRBV18 and TRBJ2-5; 10 nucleotides match TRBD2. Germline CDR1 is KGHSH and CDR2 is LQKENI. The junction had 5 bases not matched to a gene; V was cut back by 3 bases and J by 1 base. This CDR3 is built from 16 residues. The CDR3: CASSPVAGGIQETQYF. CDR3 nucleotides: TGTGCCAGCTCACCCGTAGCGGGGGGAATCCAAGAGACCCAGTACTTC.

This sequence joins TRBV28 and TRBJ1-2; 10 bases match TRBD1. Per germline, CDR1 MDHEN and CDR2 SYDVKM. This CDR3 has 16 amino acids. J was trimmed by 8 bases and V by 7 bases; bases with no gene match: 16. The CDR3: CASIRGQGTSFGGYTF. The CDR3, as DNA: TGTGCCAGCATCCGGGGACAGGGGACGTCTTTTGGGGGCTACACCTTC.

The V and J genes are TRBV4-3 and TRBJ1-4, with 7 bases aligning to TRBD1. The germline CDR1 and CDR2 sequences are LGHNA and YSLEER. The CDR3 is 16 amino acids. J gave up 0 bases and V 4 bases, and 5 bases lay outside the gene matches. The CDR3 region is CASSRSGQATNEKLFF. The CDR3 DNA sequence: TGCGCCAGCAGCCGGTCAGGACAGGCAACTAATGAAAAACTGTTTTTT.

This clone was seen just once. The rearrangement links TRBV6-5 to TRBJ1-2, with D possibly TRBD1 on 5 matching bases. Trimming took 0 bases from V and 4 from J, leaving 12 bases between them. The CDR3 is 15 residues long. Germline V gene sequence: CDR1 MNHEY, CDR2 SVGAGI. CDR3 in amino acids: CASSYSRAGGYGYTF. CDR3 nucleotide sequence: TGTGCCAGCAGTTACTCCAGGGCCGGCGGCTATGGCTACACCTTC.